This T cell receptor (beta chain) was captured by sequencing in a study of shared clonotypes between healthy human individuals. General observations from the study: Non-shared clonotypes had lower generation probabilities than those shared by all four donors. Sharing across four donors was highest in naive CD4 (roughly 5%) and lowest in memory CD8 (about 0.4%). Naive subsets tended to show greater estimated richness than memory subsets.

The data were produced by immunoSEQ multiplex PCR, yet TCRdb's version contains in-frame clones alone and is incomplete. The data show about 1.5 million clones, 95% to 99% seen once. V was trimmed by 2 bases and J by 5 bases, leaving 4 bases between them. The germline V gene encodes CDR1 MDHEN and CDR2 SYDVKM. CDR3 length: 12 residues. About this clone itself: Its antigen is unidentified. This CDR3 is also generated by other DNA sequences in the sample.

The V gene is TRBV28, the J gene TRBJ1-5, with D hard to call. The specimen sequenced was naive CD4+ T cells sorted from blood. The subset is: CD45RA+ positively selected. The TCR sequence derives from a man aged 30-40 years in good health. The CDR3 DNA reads TGTGCCAGCAGTTTAGTTGATCAGCCCCAGCATTTT. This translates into CASSLVDQPQHF.